This TCR beta chain was retrieved from a study of T cells after yellow fever vaccination. Concerning this clonotype: Its specificity is not known.

TCRdb itself ran the 5' RACE reads through MiXCR, one entry per CDR3 protein. Of 230,000 or so distinct CDR3 sequences listed, about 7% were seen once; the top ten hold more than 0.85%. The V end was cut by 5 bases, the J end by 5 bases, with 21 bases between. Per germline, CDR1 SGHTA and CDR2 FQGNSA. CDR3 length equals 16 residues. Study-wide findings and caveats: Few clonotypes appeared in both CD4 and CD8 compartments.

This chain joins TRBV7-2 and TRBJ2-5; D perhaps matches TRBD2 (5 bases). This specimen was CD4+ T cells sorted from PBMCs, taken on the day of the yellow fever booster vaccination. The receptor comes from a man aged 25 to 45 who received the YFV17D yellow fever vaccine. Here the CDR3 DNA reads TGTGCCAGCAGCGCCCACCCCCTACTAGGGCGTGAGACCCAGTACTTC. This sequence encodes CASSAHPLLGRETQYF.